The 30 T cell receptor beta chains in this list originate from one sample, sequenced in a study of T cells in Graves' hyperthyroidism and ophthalmopathy. Using RNA transcripts as the source, TCR beta CDR3 regions were amplified. A first-round RT-PCR of the TCR CDR3 used the HTBI primer set. TCRdb re-derived calls from the multiplex PCR reads in MiXCR, one entry per CDR3 protein. The table shows about 400,000 distinct CDR3 sequences, with approximately 14% occurring only once. Material for sequencing was blood. These receptors all stem from a woman younger than 35 with Graves' hyperthyroidism.

The sample holds many counts of this clonotype. The chain is built from TRBV12-3 or TRBV12-4 and TRBJ1-2; 9 bases fit TRBD1. The CDR3 has 14 residues. Trimming at V came to 3 bases and at J to 4 bases, leaving 3 bases not matched to a gene. This CDR3 is CASSFDRGAYGYTF. For the CDR3, the DNA is TGTGCCAGCAGTTTCGACAGGGGGGCCTATGGCTACACCTTC.

This clonotype has at least ten counts. V usage is TRBV5-6 and J usage is TRBJ2-7, with 7 bases matching TRBD1. Germline-derived CDR1 and CDR2 are SGHDT and YYEEEE. The CDR3 is 13 residues long. After removal of 0 bases from V and 6 bases from J, the junction contained 3 bases not matched to a gene. CDR3 sequence: CASSLAWTGEQYF. The CDR3 region has the DNA TGTGCCAGCAGCTTGGCCTGGACAGGCGAGCAGTACTTC.

This clonotype was seen many times. This chain connects TRBV13 to TRBJ2-3, with D possibly being TRBD2 (5 bases). Trimming removed 5 bases from V and 0 bases from J, with 9 bases in between. The germline V gene encodes CDR1 PRHDT and CDR2 FYEKMQ (reference sequence). The CDR3 length is 14 residues. The CDR3 reads CASSPRTSTDTQYF. CDR3 nucleotides: TGTGCCAGCAGCCCCCGGACTAGCACAGATACGCAGTATTTT.

V and J are TRBV6-1 and TRBJ2-2, with D tentatively TRBD2 (6 bases). V dropped 5 bases and J dropped 7 bases, with 23 bases sitting between them. This CDR3 contains 17 residues. Germline lookup yields CDR1 MNHNS and CDR2 SASEGT. This CDR3 reads CASSPNLAERAIGELFF. The CDR3 nucleotides read TGTGCCAGCAGTCCTAATTTAGCGGAAAGAGCCATCGGGGAGCTGTTTTTT.

This clonotype showed up many times. The gene calls are TRBV5-6 and TRBJ2-5, with D hard to call. The germline V gene has CDR1 SGHDT and CDR2 YYEEEE. Trimming removed 0 bases at V and 0 bases at J, with 9 bases between. The CDR3 has 15 residues. In DNA, the CDR3 is TGTGCCAGCAGCTTGGGACACCCGTACCAAGAGACCCAGTACTTC. It yields the protein CASSLGHPYQETQYF.

This clonotype was recorded a few times. This chain connects TRBV4-2 to TRBJ2-1, with 8 bases lining up with TRBD2. The CDR3 extends over 15 amino acids. J gave up 6 bases and V 0 bases, and 4 bases lay outside the gene matches. Germline V gene sequence: CDR1 LGHNA, CDR2 YNFKEQ. The CDR3: CASSQEVRGGNEQFF. DNA for the CDR3: TGTGCCAGCAGCCAAGAGGTCCGGGGGGGCAATGAGCAGTTCTTC.

This clonotype was seen many times. The rearrangement uses TRBV12-3 or TRBV12-4 and TRBJ1-2; 8 bases line up with TRBD1. The V and J ends lost 3 bases and 3 bases, in that order; junction bases with no gene match: 18. CDR3 size: 19 residues. CDR3 sequence reads: CASSFSGGATGGRHYGYTF. CDR3 DNA: TGTGCCAGCAGTTTTAGCGGTGGGGCAACAGGGGGTCGGCACTATGGCTACACCTTC.

This clonotype was observed many times. The V gene is TRBV3-1, the J gene TRBJ2-4, with 7 bases identical to TRBD2. This CDR3 has 15 amino acids. V lost 1 base and J lost 6; bases outside the gene matches: 6. CDR1 is LGHDT and CDR2 is YNNKEL in the germline V gene (reference sequence). The CDR3 DNA reads TGTGCCAGCAGCCAAGGATCGTGGGAGGGAAACATTCAGTACTTC. Its protein product is CASSQGSWEGNIQYF.

The sample holds a few counts of this clonotype. The rearrangement uses TRBV10-2 and TRBJ1-4; D remains unclear. The V end lost 3 bases, the J end lost 8 bases, and 7 bases lay between the germline ends. The CDR3 runs 12 residues. Germline values: CDR1 WSHSY, CDR2 SAAADI. The CDR3 DNA is TGCGCCAGCAGTGAAGTGGAGGAAAAACTGTTTTTT. This sequence encodes CASSEVEEKLFF.

The sample holds many counts of this clonotype. The chain recombines TRBV7-2 with TRBJ2-5; weak D call: TRBD2 (6 bases). V was pared by 4 bases and J by 2 bases, with 11 bases between. Per germline, CDR1 SGHTA and CDR2 FQGNSA. The length of the CDR3 is 14 residues. The CDR3 is CASSSGRGQETQYF. The CDR3 DNA is TGTGCCAGCAGCTCCGGGAGAGGGCAAGAGACCCAGTACTTC.

This clonotype has a count of ten or more. CDR3 DNA: TGTGCCAGCAGCTCTGTAGGGGCTCATGGCTACACCTTC. This sequence encodes CASSSVGAHGYTF. V usage is TRBV6-2 or TRBV6-3 and J usage is TRBJ1-2; D may be TRBD1 (5 bases). V was trimmed by 6 bases and J by 6 bases, leaving 14 bases between them. CDR1 MNHEY and CDR2 SVGEGT come from the germline V gene. The CDR3 sequence is 13 residues long.

Ten or more counts support this clonotype. The chain links TRBV29-1 to TRBJ2-3, with D perhaps matching TRBD2 (5 bases). There are 14 residues in the CDR3. The V and J ends lost 4 bases and 6 bases respectively, with 17 bases between them. Germline lookup yields CDR1 SQVTM and CDR2 ANQGSEA. The CDR3 loop reads CSVAPASSGDTQYF. Here the CDR3 DNA reads TGCAGCGTTGCCCCCGCCTCGTCGGGGGATACGCAGTATTTT.

This clonotype was found many times. This chain links TRBV6-1 with TRBJ1-2; 9 bases match TRBD1. CDR3 length: 16 residues. The germline V gene encodes CDR1 MNHNS and CDR2 SASEGT. The junction had 9 bases not matched to a gene; V was cut back by 6 bases and J by 1 base. For the CDR3, the DNA is TGTGCCAGCAGCGGAGCCGGGACAGGGAATAACTATGGCTACACCTTC. It is translated as CASSGAGTGNNYGYTF.

This clonotype was found many times. The rearrangement uses TRBV3-1 and TRBJ1-4; D is possibly TRBD1 (5 bases). Trimming removed 1 base from V and 0 bases from J, with 9 bases in between. The CDR3 loop spans 16 amino acids. From germline, CDR1 is LGHDT and CDR2 YNNKEL (reference sequence). The CDR3 sequence is CASSQARGATNEKLFF. In DNA, the CDR3 is TGTGCCAGCAGCCAAGCCCGGGGGGCAACTAATGAAAAACTGTTTTTT.

The CDR3 reads CASSQVRNSPLHF. DNA for the CDR3: TGTGCCAGCAGCCAAGTTAGGAATTCACCCCTCCACTTT. The chain carries TRBV14 and TRBJ1-6; D call uncertain. Trimming left V 1 base short and J 7 bases short, with 5 bases between. CDR1 SGHDN and CDR2 FVKESK come from the germline V gene. This CDR3 is 13 amino acids long.

This clonotype was counted many times. This chain connects TRBV7-9 to TRBJ1-2, with D maybe TRBD1 (5 bases). The V gene's germline CDR1 is SEHNR and CDR2 FQNEAQ (reference sequence). CDR3 length: 15 residues. Trimming removed 7 bases at V and 0 bases at J, with 15 bases between. CDR3 in amino acids: CASTPGGSANYGYTF. The CDR3 DNA reads TGTGCCAGCACCCCCGGGGGGTCCGCTAACTATGGCTACACCTTC.

This clonotype was picked up a small number of times. This chain uses TRBV18 with TRBJ2-2, with a possible D match to TRBD2 (6 bases). The CDR3 length is 16 residues. CDR1 is KGHSH and CDR2 is LQKENI in the germline V gene. V was trimmed by 2 bases and J by 1 base, leaving 11 bases between them. The CDR3, as DNA: TGTGCCAGCTCACCAGGAGGAGGGGTGAACACCGGGGAGCTGTTTTTT. This sequence encodes CASSPGGGVNTGELFF. The whole variable domain, remainder taken from reference TRBV18 and TRBJ2-2, is NAGVMQNPRHLVRRRGQEARLRCSPMKGHSHVYWYRQLPEEGLKFMVYLQKENIIDESGMPKERFSAEFPKEGPSILRIQQVVRGDSAAYFCASSPGGGVNTGELFFGEGSRLTVL.

This sequence joins TRBV3-1 and TRBJ1-5, with 7 bases lining up with TRBD1. Germline V gene sequence: CDR1 LGHDT, CDR2 YNNKEL (reference sequence). The CDR3 runs 16 residues. J was trimmed by 0 bases and V by 1 base; bases with no gene match: 3. The CDR3 is CASSQGTGPSNQPQHF. In DNA form, the CDR3 reads TGTGCCAGCAGCCAAGGGACAGGCCCTAGCAATCAGCCCCAGCATTTT.

V gene TRBV19 combines with J gene TRBJ1-3; D gene uncertain. From germline, CDR1 is LNHDA and CDR2 SQIVND (reference sequence). The CDR3 length is 16 residues. Deletions cut 5 bases from V and 0 bases from J, with 14 bases between. The CDR3 DNA follows: TGTGCCAGTAGTGCCCGGACTGGGAGCTCTGGAAACACCATATATTTT. Translated: CASSARTGSSGNTIYF.

This clonotype was observed at least ten times. The CDR3 is CASSGAGSYQETQYF. The DNA for the CDR3 is TGTGCCAGCAGTGGAGCGGGGTCGTACCAAGAGACCCAGTACTTC. The chain recombines TRBV2 with TRBJ2-5; TRBD2 matches 7 bases. Germline CDR1 SNHLY, CDR2 FYNNEI. With V trimmed by 4 bases and J by 0 bases, 5 bases remained unmatched. The CDR3 has 15 amino acids.

This clonotype has ten or more counts. The chain combines TRBV6-2 or TRBV6-3 with TRBJ2-7, with 8 bases aligning to TRBD2. J lost 4 bases, V lost 11 bases, and 10 bases had no gene match. Looked up from germline, CDR1 is MNHEY and CDR2 is SVGEGT. CDR3 length: 13 residues. CDR3 DNA sequence: TGTGCCCTCAGCAGCGGGGGCCGGTACGAGCAGTACTTC. It yields the protein CALSSGGRYEQYF.

This clonotype was detected ten times or more. The gene calls are TRBV28 and TRBJ2-7, with D possibly TRBD1 on 5 matching bases. The ends were cut back, 10 bases at V and 0 bases at J, with 16 bases in the middle. The CDR3 is 14 residues long. Germline CDR1 MDHEN, CDR2 SYDVKM. In nucleotides, the CDR3 is TGTGCCATCACCGGACACCGAAGCTCCTACGAGCAGTACTTC. This gives the protein CAITGHRSSYEQYF.

This clonotype was detected ten times or more. The CDR3: CASSQASGGADTQYF. The DNA for the CDR3 is TGTGCCAGCAGCCAAGCTAGCGGGGGGGCCGATACGCAGTATTTT. This chain links TRBV3-1 with TRBJ2-3; 12 bases fit TRBD2. V shed 1 base, J shed 6 bases, and the junction held 2 bases outside the gene matches. CDR3 length equals 15 residues. The germline gives CDR1 LGHDT, CDR2 YNNKEL (reference sequence).

This clonotype was detected a few times. This chain uses TRBV20-1 with TRBJ2-7; D unclear. Germline assignment: CDR1 DFQATT and CDR2 SNEGSKA (reference sequence). Between the trimmed V and J ends, which lost 5 bases and 6 bases, there was a span of 11 bases. This CDR3 region has 11 residues. The CDR3 DNA reads TGCAGTGCTTTACTCCCGACCGAGCAGTACTTC. Its protein is CSALLPTEQYF.

At least ten counts were recorded for this clonotype. The chain joins TRBV7-9 to TRBJ2-2; 7 nucleotides line up with TRBD2. Germline V gene data show CDR1 as SEHNR and CDR2 as FQNEAQ (reference sequence). Germline trimming cut 5 bases from V and 3 bases from J; bases unmatched to any gene: 9. This CDR3 comprises 16 residues. The CDR3 coding sequence is TGTGCCAGCAGCCTCACCATTGGGGGGGACACCGGGGAGCTGTTTTTT. This translates into CASSLTIGGDTGELFF.

This clonotype was counted at least ten times. This rearrangement joins TRBV2 to TRBJ2-7; 10 nucleotides line up with TRBD2. Unmatched junction bases numbered 1, after V lost 6 bases and J lost 2 bases. Per the germline V gene, CDR1 is SNHLY and CDR2 is FYNNEI. The CDR3 is 13 amino acids. CDR3 DNA: TGTGCCAGCAGCGGACTAGCGGCCTACGAGCAGTACTTC. Its protein is CASSGLAAYEQYF.

This clonotype came up many times. The rearrangement links TRBV7-2 to TRBJ1-2; the D is unclear. This CDR3 spans 14 amino acids. Trimming took off 1 base at V and 6 bases at J, with 12 bases between the two ends. Germline loops: CDR1 SGHTA, CDR2 FQGNSA. The CDR3 coding sequence is TGTGCCAGCAGCTTAGACACGGCAGCGGATGGCTACACCTTC. Its translation is CASSLDTAADGYTF.

This chain joins TRBV4-1 and TRBJ2-7; 7 bases match TRBD1. Looked up from germline, CDR1 is MGHRA and CDR2 is YSYEKL. Trimming took 1 base from V and 2 from J; bases not matched to a gene: 2. The CDR3 spans 14 residues. The CDR3 spells CASSQVGTAYEQYF. CDR3 DNA sequence: TGCGCCAGCAGCCAAGTCGGGACAGCCTACGAGCAGTACTTC.

There are a few counts of this clonotype. The chain has TRBV3-1 and TRBJ1-2, with D unresolved. The V gene's germline CDR1 is LGHDT and CDR2 YNNKEL (reference sequence). This CDR3 region has 13 residues. Trimming removed 0 bases at V and 8 bases at J, with 10 bases between. The CDR3 is CASSQDLGTGYTF. CDR3 DNA: TGTGCCAGCAGCCAAGATCTGGGTACCGGCTACACCTTC.

This clonotype has a handful of counts. CDR3 residues: CASSVVDRVNEQFF. CDR3 nucleotides: TGTGCCAGCAGCGTAGTGGACAGGGTCAATGAGCAGTTCTTC. The rearrangement joins TRBV9 to TRBJ2-1; 8 bases are shared with TRBD1. CDR1 is SGDLS, CDR2 YYNGEE, per germline. The CDR3 contains 14 residues. V was clipped by 0 bases and J by 6 bases; unmatched bases: 2. Combining the CDR3 with reference TRBV9 and TRBJ2-1 gives the whole variable domain DSGVTQTPKHLITATGQRVTLRCSPRSGDLSVYWYQQSLDQGLQFLIQYYNGEERAKGNILERFSAQQFPDLHSELNLSSLELGDSALYFCASSVVDRVNEQFFGPGTRLTVL.